This is a list of T cell receptor beta chains from one sample in a study of blood T cell repertoires in COVID-19. Profiling relied on immunoSEQ multiplex PCR, and the TCRdb table lists in-frame clones only, not all of them. The table shows about 58,000 clones, with about 83% occurring only once. Sequenced: peripheral blood. Every receptor here comes from a middle-aged man with active COVID-19. CDR3s leave out the opening cysteine and the closing phenylalanine or tryptophan. Each record gives: V gene, J gene, CDR3 protein.

TRBV3-1/TRBV3-2,TRBJ1-4,ASSPTGGSEKLF
TRBV6-5,TRBJ2-7,ASSSRQGGYEQY
TRBV6-5,TRBJ1-1,ASRSHTEAF
TRBV28,TRBJ2-7,ASSAGQGAREQY
TRBV4-1,TRBJ1-5,ASSPWGDSNQPQH
TRBV5-4,TRBJ1-2,ASSLVGGQGYT
TRBV5-4,TRBJ2-1,ASSLKEDSYNEQF
TRBV11-2,TRBJ2-7,ASSPSPSGESYEQY
TRBV6-5,TRBJ2-5,ASTPTQYQETQY
TRBV7-9,TRBJ2-7,ASSLRYEQY
TRBV5-6,TRBJ2-7,ASSSTGHYEQY
TRBV27,TRBJ1-4,ASSKGGSGEKLF
TRBV5-1,TRBJ1-1,ASSLWQGNTEAF
TRBV29-1,TRBJ2-1,SVEPIQGNEQF
TRBV30,TRBJ2-1,AWSQGAYNEQF
TRBV27,TRBJ2-3,ASSLGLNTDTQY
TRBV28,TRBJ1-6,ASSPPGGITSYNSPLH
TRBV9,TRBJ2-1,ASSVEGLAGWSSYNEQF
TRBV5-5,TRBJ2-7,ASSSLVMSSGEQY
TRBV15,TRBJ2-7,ATSRGLASSSYEQY
TRBV27,TRBJ1-2,ASSLSGQGYGYT
TRBV19,TRBJ2-6,ASSIRDRAFSGANVLT
TRBV5-1,TRBJ1-1,ATRRGGGDGTEAF
TRBV27,TRBJ1-4,ASSLFWDRGIEKLF
TRBV9,TRBJ1-2,ASSVGQDYGYT
TRBV19,TRBJ2-7,ASSIMTGDDEQY
TRBV28,TRBJ1-3,ASSSPRGSGNTIY
TRBV7-3,TRBJ2-7,ASSWTSGYEQY
TRBV3-1/TRBV3-2,TRBJ2-3,ASSPGTSDTDTQY
TRBV28,TRBJ2-1,ASSFMLGRVEEQF
TRBV10-3,TRBJ1-5,AIRGALNQPQH
TRBV5-4,TRBJ2-7,ASSFGGGTSDYEQY
TRBV5-1,TRBJ2-7,ASSLGGGSYEQY
TRBV4-1,TRBJ2-3,ASSQVKGGTQY
TRBV5-1,TRBJ2-3,ASSPSRDSTDTQY
TRBV6-5,TRBJ2-2,ASRKFSTGELF
TRBV12-5,TRBJ2-1,ASVLSGTGDSEQF
TRBV11-1,TRBJ2-2,ASSLGGGYTGELF
TRBV24-1,TRBJ1-2,ATSVQSGSYT
TRBV11-3,TRBJ2-5,ASSPGRGTETQY
TRBV30,TRBJ2-7,ACNDRGLTYEQY
TRBV5-1,TRBJ1-1,ASSFRQSNTEAF
TRBV7-9,TRBJ2-7,ASSLEPVYEQY
TRBV29-1,TRBJ2-5,SVGTSGSQETQY
TRBV7-7,TRBJ2-5,ASSLEGGMYQETQY
TRBV4-1,TRBJ2-7,ASSLEAGGGSYEQY
TRBV4-1,TRBJ1-1,ASSRAGGPNTEAF
TRBV6-6,TRBJ2-7,ASSSSRDRAYDFSYEQY
TRBV9,TRBJ1-4,ASSVGVAGGGTTNEKLF
TRBV25-1,TRBJ2-1,ASSDIEAGYNEQF
TRBV29-1,TRBJ1-1,SVDQGSTEAF
TRBV4-1,TRBJ1-2,ASSRDRGPYGYT
TRBV23-1,TRBJ1-2,ASRRDGYT